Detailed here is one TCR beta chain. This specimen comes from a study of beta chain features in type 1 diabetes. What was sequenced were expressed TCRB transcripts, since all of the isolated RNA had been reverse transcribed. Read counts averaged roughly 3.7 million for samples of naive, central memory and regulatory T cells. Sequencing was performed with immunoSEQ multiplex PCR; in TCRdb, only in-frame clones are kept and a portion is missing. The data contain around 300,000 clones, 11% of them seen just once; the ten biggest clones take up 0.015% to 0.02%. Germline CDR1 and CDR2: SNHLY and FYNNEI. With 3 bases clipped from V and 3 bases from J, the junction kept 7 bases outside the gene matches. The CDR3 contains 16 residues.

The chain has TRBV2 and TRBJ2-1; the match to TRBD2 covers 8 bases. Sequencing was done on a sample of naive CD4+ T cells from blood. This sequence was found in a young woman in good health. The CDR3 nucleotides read TGTGCCAGCAGTGACGGACTAGCCGGATTCTACAATGAGCAGTTCTTC. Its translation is CASSDGLAGFYNEQFF.